The 26 T cell receptor beta chains below were found in one sample sequenced in a study of cytomegalovirus exposure and HLA in healthy donors (dated by TCRdb to 2015 to 2018). Receptor libraries were prepared by the immunoSEQ multiplex PCR assay. For the multiplex PCR, a mixture combining 60 forward primers for TCR Vbeta segments and 13 reverse primers for TCR Jbeta segments was used. Drawn from immuneACCESS, this table holds only the in-frame rearrangements with V and J called that TCRdb kept. Clones are partly lost; checked studies trace under half to an unresolved V gene and leave the rest unexplained. Here the sample has about 130,000 clones; about three quarters occur a single time. The ten biggest clones cover about 2.7% of the sample. Material: PBMCs. The receptor set was obtained from a woman aged 55-70 years in good health and CMV-seropositive.

The sample holds a few counts of this clone. The chain carries TRBV5-4 and TRBJ1-2, with D unresolved. The ends were cut back, 1 base at V and 5 bases at J, with 9 bases in the middle. Germline V gene data show CDR1 as SGHNT and CDR2 as YYREEE (reference sequence). This CDR3 is built from 13 residues. The CDR3 sequence: CASSLTAEYGYTF. The DNA for the CDR3 is TGTGCCAGCAGCTTGACAGCCGAGTATGGCTACACCTTC. The variable domain in full, with the rest retrieved from reference TRBV5-4 and TRBJ1-2, is ETGVTQSPTHLIKTRGQQVTLRCSSQSGHNTVSWYQQALGQGPQFIFQYYREEENGRGNFPPRFSGLQFPNYSSELNVNALELDDSALYLCASSLTAEYGYTFGSGTRLTVV.

This clone appeared a few times. This sequence joins TRBV7-6 and TRBJ1-5; TRBD1 agrees at 8 bases. Germline CDR1 is SGHVS and CDR2 is FNYEAQ. J was trimmed by 6 bases and V by 5 bases; bases with no gene match: 15. CDR3 length: 17 residues. The CDR3 sequence: CASSPHAPSGGSQPQHF. The DNA of the CDR3 is TGTGCCAGCAGCCCACACGCCCCATCAGGGGGCTCTCAGCCCCAGCATTTT.

The chain uses TRBV5-1 and TRBJ1-1; 7 nucleotides align to TRBD1. The V gene's germline CDR1 is SGHRS and CDR2 YFSETQ. Trimming removed 0 bases from V and 4 bases from J; junction bases left unmatched: 6. This CDR3 spans 15 amino acids. The CDR3 coding sequence is TGCGCCAGCAGCTTGGGGGGACAGAGGACCACTGAAGCTTTCTTT. It specifies CASSLGGQRTTEAFF.

The chain couples TRBV9 to TRBJ2-1; perhaps TRBD1 as D (6 bases). Trimming stripped 3 bases from V and 4 bases from J, with 17 bases between. Germline CDR1 and CDR2: SGDLS and YYNGEE. The CDR3 sequence is 16 residues long. Written as DNA, the CDR3 is TGTGCCAGCAGCGCTTTCTGGGGGCCTAATTACAATGAGCAGTTCTTC. Encoded protein: CASSAFWGPNYNEQFF.

The V call is TRBV5-1, the J call TRBJ2-7; 7 bases line up with TRBD1. With 3 bases clipped from V and 1 base from J, the junction kept 4 bases outside the gene matches. The CDR3 has 14 amino acids. CDR1 is SGHRS and CDR2 is YFSETQ in the germline V gene. The DNA of the CDR3 is TGCGCCAGCAGCTCCGAACAGGGGTCCTACGAGCAGTACTTC. As protein: CASSSEQGSYEQYF.

The rearrangement links TRBV27 to TRBJ1-2; TRBD1 might be the D (6 bases). V lost 6 bases and J 4 bases, leaving 15 bases between the germline ends. CDR1 and CDR2 (germline): MNHEY, SMNVEV (reference sequence). CDR3 length equals 14 residues. The DNA for the CDR3 is TGTGCCAGCAGAGGGCAGGGGTCCGTCTATGGCTACACCTTC. Translated: CASRGQGSVYGYTF.

This chain links TRBV4-1 with TRBJ2-5; 8 nucleotides align to TRBD2. This CDR3 is built from 14 residues. The J segment lost 5 bases and the V segment lost 6 bases, leaving 8 bases of the junction unmatched. Germline V gene data show CDR1 as MGHRA and CDR2 as YSYEKL. The CDR3 nucleotides read TGCGCCAGCAGAAAGGGGCGGGGGGAGGAGACCCAGTACTTC. Protein: CASRKGRGEETQYF.

There are a few counts of this clone. The chain joins TRBV10-1 to TRBJ2-7; maybe TRBD1 (5 bases). The CDR3 spans 12 residues. V gave up 2 bases and J gave up 4 bases, with 6 bases separating them. Germline V CDR1 and CDR2: WNHNN, SYGVQD (reference sequence). In DNA, the CDR3 is TGCGCCAGCAGTGAGGGGGCTTACGAGCAGTACTTC. This translates into CASSEGAYEQYF.

This chain uses TRBV28 with TRBJ1-1; 8 bases fit TRBD1. Germline V gene sequence: CDR1 MDHEN, CDR2 SYDVKM. With V trimmed by 1 base and J by 7 bases, 8 bases remained unmatched. This CDR3 is 15 amino acids long. The CDR3 region has the DNA TGTGCCAGCAGTTTATCAAGGACAGGGCAGCGTGAAGCTTTCTTT. This sequence encodes CASSLSRTGQREAFF.

This chain links TRBV7-8 with TRBJ2-3, with 9 bases that match TRBD2. V dropped 5 bases and J dropped 3; count of bases not matched to a gene: 9. Per the germline V gene, CDR1 is SGHVS and CDR2 is FQNEAQ. The CDR3 extends over 16 amino acids. The CDR3 region is CASSPRPSGETDTQYF. DNA of the CDR3: TGTGCCAGCAGCCCTAGGCCTAGCGGGGAGACAGATACGCAGTATTTT.

A word on this clone: In the same sample, other DNA sequences code for this CDR3. The chain links TRBV6-1 to TRBJ1-2; D not resolved. This CDR3 comprises 13 residues. V lost 4 bases to trimming and J lost 5 bases, with 11 bases between them. Germline lookup yields CDR1 MNHNS and CDR2 SASEGT. The CDR3 nucleotides are TGTGCCAGCAGTGTCCAAGGAGCTTATGGCTACACCTTC. Its protein is CASSVQGAYGYTF.

V usage is TRBV6-5 and J usage is TRBJ1-1; D gene unclear. The CDR3 sequence is 11 residues long. The germline V gene has CDR1 MNHEY and CDR2 SVGAGI. The germline V and J ends were trimmed by 6 bases and 10 bases, with 12 bases remaining between them. The CDR3 nucleotides read TGTGCCAGCAGGACGGGGAAAGGAGCTTTCTTT. Protein product: CASRTGKGAFF.

Only one count was recorded for this clone. The CDR3 sequence: CSVRGRAKHEQYF. DNA of the CDR3: TGCAGCGTTAGGGGCCGGGCGAAGCACGAGCAGTACTTC. This rearrangement joins TRBV29-1 to TRBJ2-7; a possible D gene is TRBD1 (5 bases). V was pared by 5 bases and J by 5 bases, with 16 bases between. Looked up from germline, CDR1 is SQVTM and CDR2 is ANQGSEA. This CDR3 is built from 13 residues.

The chain links TRBV19 to TRBJ1-5; no definite D call. This CDR3 has 13 residues. The germline V gene encodes CDR1 LNHDA and CDR2 SQIVND (reference sequence). The ends were cut back, 6 bases at V and 6 bases at J, with 12 bases in the middle. CDR3 residues: CASRYDLSQPQHF. CDR3 coding DNA: TGTGCCAGTAGGTACGATTTGAGTCAGCCCCAGCATTTT.

The chain has TRBV7-8 and TRBJ1-1, with D maybe TRBD1 (5 bases). V was cut by 7 bases and J by 1 base, with 16 bases left in between. The CDR3 spans 15 residues. The germline gives CDR1 SGHVS, CDR2 FQNEAQ. CDR3 DNA: TGTGCCAGCACCCCTAGGAGGGGTGGGAACACTGAAGCTTTCTTT. Its translation: CASTPRRGGNTEAFF.

The chain recombines TRBV7-8 with TRBJ2-3, with TRBD1 as a possible D gene (8 bases). The CDR3 covers 16 residues. Trimming left V 1 base short and J 4 bases short, with 15 bases between. Germline values: CDR1 SGHVS, CDR2 FQNEAQ. CDR3 region: CASSLVDREGSDTQYF. For the CDR3, the DNA is TGTGCCAGCAGCTTAGTGGACAGGGAGGGTTCAGATACGCAGTATTTT.

This clone has just one count. The rearrangement links TRBV14 to TRBJ2-7; possibly TRBD2 for D (6 bases). Trimming removed 2 bases at V and 3 bases at J, with 14 bases between. This CDR3 is 15 amino acids long. Germline V gene data show CDR1 as SGHDN and CDR2 as FVKESK. The DNA of the CDR3 is TGTGCCAGCAGCCAAAATAGCGGTACTTTCTACGAGCAGTACTTC. The encoded protein is CASSQNSGTFYEQYF.

The V and J genes are TRBV12-5 and TRBJ2-5, with D perhaps TRBD2 (6 bases). The CDR3 is 14 residues long. From germline, CDR1 is LGHNT and CDR2 FRNRAP. The V gene lost 4 bases and the J gene lost 5 bases, with 14 bases spanning the gap. The CDR3 protein is CASGSPSGRETQYF. DNA for the CDR3: TGTGCTAGTGGTTCCCCCAGCGGGCGGGAGACCCAGTACTTC.

V and J are TRBV10-1 and TRBJ1-5; a possible D gene is TRBD1 (5 bases). The V and J ends lost 4 bases and 4 bases respectively, with 8 bases between them. This CDR3 region has 13 residues. The V gene's germline CDR1 is WNHNN and CDR2 SYGVQD (reference sequence). The CDR3 DNA follows: TGCGCCAGCAGTGGACAGCTGAATCAGCCCCAGCATTTT. Protein: CASSGQLNQPQHF.

The chain employs TRBV6-1 and TRBJ2-5, with 7 bases lining up with TRBD1. The germline CDR1 and CDR2 sequences are MNHNS and SASEGT. With 3 bases clipped from V and 1 base from J, the junction kept 5 bases outside the gene matches. The CDR3 consists of 15 residues. This CDR3 reads CASSDQAGGQETQYF. The CDR3 nucleotides read TGTGCCAGCAGTGACCAAGCAGGGGGCCAAGAGACCCAGTACTTC.

About this clone: Germline and junction disagree at one end, which may indicate a read error. The genes are TRBV7-9 and TRBJ1-1, with a possible D match to TRBD1 (5 bases). This CDR3 contains 14 residues. The germline V gene encodes CDR1 SEHNR and CDR2 FQNEAQ (reference sequence). CDR3 sequence reads: CSSSLGVGDTEAFF. The CDR3 region has the DNA TGTTCCAGCAGCTTAGGGGTAGGGGACACTGAAGCTTTCTTT.

J is TRBJ1-1 and V is TRBV2; D is perhaps TRBD1 (6 bases). V was pared by 1 base and J by 5 bases, with 20 bases between. This CDR3 has 17 amino acids. The germline gives CDR1 SNHLY, CDR2 FYNNEI. The CDR3 DNA sequence: TGTGCCAGCAGTGAAGGGAGGATACAGGGTGGGTGGACTGAAGCTTTCTTT. It yields the protein CASSEGRIQGGWTEAFF.

For this clone: A read error may produce the germline difference seen at one junction end. V gene TRBV15 combines with J gene TRBJ1-2; D might be TRBD1 (5 bases). The CDR3 spans 13 residues. Per the germline V gene, CDR1 is LNHNV and CDR2 is YYDKDF (reference sequence). This CDR3 is CATSRGAGPGISF. Here the CDR3 DNA reads TGTGCCACCAGCAGAGGGGCGGGACCCGGTATCTCCTTC.

J is TRBJ2-1 and V is TRBV10-1; unclear D gene. The ends were cut back, 2 bases at V and 10 bases at J, with 9 bases in the middle. This CDR3 is 12 amino acids long. CDR1 and CDR2 (germline): WNHNN, SYGVQD (reference sequence). CDR3 region: CASSEASTEQFF. The CDR3 nucleotides read TGCGCCAGCAGTGAGGCATCGACAGAGCAGTTCTTC.

This sequence joins TRBV9 and TRBJ1-2; no clear D. V lost 6 bases and J lost 0, with 12 bases in between. The CDR3 consists of 14 residues. Per germline, CDR1 SGDLS and CDR2 YYNGEE. The CDR3 sequence: CASTEVTSNYGYTF. As DNA, the CDR3 is TGTGCCAGCACAGAGGTCACCTCTAACTATGGCTACACCTTC.

This rearrangement joins TRBV9 to TRBJ1-1; D may be TRBD1 (6 bases). CDR3 length: 14 amino acids. V lost 3 bases to trimming and J lost 6 bases, with 15 bases between them. The germline CDR1 and CDR2 sequences are SGDLS and YYNGEE. The chain's CDR3 is CASSAAGGAAEAFF. The CDR3 DNA reads as TGTGCCAGCAGCGCCGCGGGGGGGGCGGCTGAAGCTTTCTTT. The complete variable domain, with remaining parts taken from reference TRBV9 and TRBJ1-1, reads DSGVTQTPKHLITATGQRVTLRCSPRSGDLSVYWYQQSLDQGLQFLIQYYNGEERAKGNILERFSAQQFPDLHSELNLSSLELGDSALYFCASSAAGGAAEAFFGQGTRLTVV.